The entry that follows covers one T cell receptor (beta chain) sequence. The data were obtained in a study of blood T cell repertoires in COVID-19. Study-wide context: Sample material is recorded as cDNA or gDNA derived from T cells, B-cell-depleted T cells, or PBMCs.

Method: immunoSEQ multiplex PCR; TCRdb's copy keeps in-frame clones and lacks some. The sample has some 500,000 clones, 85% to 90% seen once; the top ten hold 1.5% to 2%. V was trimmed by 0 bases and J by 7 bases, leaving 9 bases between them. Per germline, CDR1 SGHNT and CDR2 YENEEA. The CDR3 is made up of 13 amino acids. The sequence came from a middle-aged woman who had recovered from COVID-19. This sequence joins TRBV11-3 and TRBJ1-1; D unresolved. Sequenced: PBMCs or T cells enriched from blood (not recorded which). Here the CDR3 DNA reads TGTGCCAGCAGCTTAGATACCCCAGGTGAAGCTTTCTTT. Protein product: CASSLDTPGEAFF.